The clone carrying this TCR beta chain ranks as medium-sized. This record comes from a study of immune characterization of retroperitoneal liposarcoma. There are 18 residues in the CDR3. The V end was cut by 3 bases, the J end by 0 bases, with 15 bases between. CDR1 and CDR2 (germline): SGHVS, FQNEAQ. TCRdb reanalysed the PCR reads using MiXCR and keeps one entry per CDR3 protein. The sample records some 10,000 distinct CDR3 sequences, 37% being singletons. Sequencing was performed on tumor tissue. The sequence was obtained from a female donor with retroperitoneal liposarcoma. The chain joins TRBV7-8 to TRBJ2-6; D is unresolved. CDR3 coding DNA: TGTGCCAGCAGCTTGGTAGGAGTCGATCTCTCTGGGGCCAACGTCCTGACTTTC. Residues: CASSLVGVDLSGANVLTF.